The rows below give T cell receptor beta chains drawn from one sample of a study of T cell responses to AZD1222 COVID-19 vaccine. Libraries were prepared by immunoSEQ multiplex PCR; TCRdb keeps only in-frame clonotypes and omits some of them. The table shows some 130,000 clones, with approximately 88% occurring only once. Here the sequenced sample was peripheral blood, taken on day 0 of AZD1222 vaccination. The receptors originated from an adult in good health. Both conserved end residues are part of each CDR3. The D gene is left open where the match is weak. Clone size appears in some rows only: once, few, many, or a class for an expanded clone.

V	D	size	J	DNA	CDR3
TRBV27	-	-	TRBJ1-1	TGTGCCAGCAGTTTATGGGCAGGTCCCAGAACCAACACTGAAGCTTTCTTT	CASSLWAGPRTNTEAFF
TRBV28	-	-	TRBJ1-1	TGTGCCAGCAGTTCCCCCGAGACATTAGAGGCTTTCTTT	CASSSPETLEAFF
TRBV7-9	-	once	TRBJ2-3	TGTGCCAGCAGCTTAGCAGGGACACTCACAGATACGCAGTATTTT	CASSLAGTLTDTQYF
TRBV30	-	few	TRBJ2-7	TGTGCCTGGGAGGTAGGGAGAATCGGCTACGAGCAGTACTTC	CAWEVGRIGYEQYF
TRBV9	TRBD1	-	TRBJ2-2	TGTGCCAGCAGCGTGGGATCGACAGGGGGACTCACCGGGGAGCTGTTTTTT	CASSVGSTGGLTGELFF
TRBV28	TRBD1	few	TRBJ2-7	TGTGCCAGCACTTTGCGGACAGGGCCCTACGAGCAGTACTTC	CASTLRTGPYEQYF
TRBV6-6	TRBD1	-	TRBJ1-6	TGTGCCAGCAGTCCGACGGGACAGCTGAATTCACCCCTCCACTTT	CASSPTGQLNSPLHF
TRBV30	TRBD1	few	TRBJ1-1	TGTGCCTGGGGGACAGGGTCTAACACTGAAGCTTTCTTT	CAWGTGSNTEAFF
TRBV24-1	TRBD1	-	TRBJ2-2	TGTGCCACCAGACAGGGGGTGGACACCGGGGAGCTGTTTTTT	CATRQGVDTGELFF
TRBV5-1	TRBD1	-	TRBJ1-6	TGCGCCAGCAGCCTGGGACAGGGGTCAGATTCACCCCTCCACTTT	CASSLGQGSDSPLHF
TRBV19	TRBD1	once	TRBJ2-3	TGTGCCAGACGGGACAGAACAGATACGCAGTATTTT	CARRDRTDTQYF
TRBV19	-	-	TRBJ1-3	TGTGCCAGTAGTAGGGAACGTACGACGGGAAACACCATATATTTT	CASSRERTTGNTIYF
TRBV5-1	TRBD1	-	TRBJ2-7	TGCGCCAGCAGCTTGGAAGGGACAGCACACACAGTTAGGATAAACTTC	CASSLEGTAHTVRINF
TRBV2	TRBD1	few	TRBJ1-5	TGTGCCAGTAAACAGGGGGACGGCAATCAGCCCCAGCATTTT	CASKQGDGNQPQHF
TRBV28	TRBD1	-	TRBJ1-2	TGTGCCAGCAGTTTAGTTACCGGGACAGGATCCTATGGCTACACCTTC	CASSLVTGTGSYGYTF
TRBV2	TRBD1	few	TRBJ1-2	TGTGCCAGCAGTCTGGGACAGGGAAACTATGGCTACACCTTC	CASSLGQGNYGYTF
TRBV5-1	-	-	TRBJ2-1	TGCGCCAGCAGCTTGATTAGCGGTGGGTACAATGAGCAGTTCTTC	CASSLISGGYNEQFF
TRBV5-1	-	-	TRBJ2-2	TGCGCCAGCAGTTTCGGCCGGGGCTTGAACACCGGGGAGCTGTTTTTT	CASSFGRGLNTGELFF
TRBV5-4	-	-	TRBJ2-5	TGTGCCAGCAGCTTGGTGCCTATTGAGACCCAGTACTTC	CASSLVPIETQYF
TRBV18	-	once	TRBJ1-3	TGTGCCAGCTCACCAGCAACAGGGTCTGGAAACACCATATATTTT	CASSPATGSGNTIYF
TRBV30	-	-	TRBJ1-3	TGTGCCTGGAGTGTCCTTAAGACAGGTCCTAGAAACACCATATATTTT	CAWSVLKTGPRNTIYF
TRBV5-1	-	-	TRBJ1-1	TGCGCCAGCAGTGCAGCCGTGAACACTGAAGCTTTCTTT	CASSAAVNTEAFF
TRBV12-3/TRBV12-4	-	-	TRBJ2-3	TGTGCCAGCCGGTCCGACACAGATACGCAGTATTTT	CASRSDTDTQYF
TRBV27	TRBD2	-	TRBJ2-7	TGTGCCAGCAGTTTACTAGCGGGGTTCTACGAGCAGTACTTC	CASSLLAGFYEQYF